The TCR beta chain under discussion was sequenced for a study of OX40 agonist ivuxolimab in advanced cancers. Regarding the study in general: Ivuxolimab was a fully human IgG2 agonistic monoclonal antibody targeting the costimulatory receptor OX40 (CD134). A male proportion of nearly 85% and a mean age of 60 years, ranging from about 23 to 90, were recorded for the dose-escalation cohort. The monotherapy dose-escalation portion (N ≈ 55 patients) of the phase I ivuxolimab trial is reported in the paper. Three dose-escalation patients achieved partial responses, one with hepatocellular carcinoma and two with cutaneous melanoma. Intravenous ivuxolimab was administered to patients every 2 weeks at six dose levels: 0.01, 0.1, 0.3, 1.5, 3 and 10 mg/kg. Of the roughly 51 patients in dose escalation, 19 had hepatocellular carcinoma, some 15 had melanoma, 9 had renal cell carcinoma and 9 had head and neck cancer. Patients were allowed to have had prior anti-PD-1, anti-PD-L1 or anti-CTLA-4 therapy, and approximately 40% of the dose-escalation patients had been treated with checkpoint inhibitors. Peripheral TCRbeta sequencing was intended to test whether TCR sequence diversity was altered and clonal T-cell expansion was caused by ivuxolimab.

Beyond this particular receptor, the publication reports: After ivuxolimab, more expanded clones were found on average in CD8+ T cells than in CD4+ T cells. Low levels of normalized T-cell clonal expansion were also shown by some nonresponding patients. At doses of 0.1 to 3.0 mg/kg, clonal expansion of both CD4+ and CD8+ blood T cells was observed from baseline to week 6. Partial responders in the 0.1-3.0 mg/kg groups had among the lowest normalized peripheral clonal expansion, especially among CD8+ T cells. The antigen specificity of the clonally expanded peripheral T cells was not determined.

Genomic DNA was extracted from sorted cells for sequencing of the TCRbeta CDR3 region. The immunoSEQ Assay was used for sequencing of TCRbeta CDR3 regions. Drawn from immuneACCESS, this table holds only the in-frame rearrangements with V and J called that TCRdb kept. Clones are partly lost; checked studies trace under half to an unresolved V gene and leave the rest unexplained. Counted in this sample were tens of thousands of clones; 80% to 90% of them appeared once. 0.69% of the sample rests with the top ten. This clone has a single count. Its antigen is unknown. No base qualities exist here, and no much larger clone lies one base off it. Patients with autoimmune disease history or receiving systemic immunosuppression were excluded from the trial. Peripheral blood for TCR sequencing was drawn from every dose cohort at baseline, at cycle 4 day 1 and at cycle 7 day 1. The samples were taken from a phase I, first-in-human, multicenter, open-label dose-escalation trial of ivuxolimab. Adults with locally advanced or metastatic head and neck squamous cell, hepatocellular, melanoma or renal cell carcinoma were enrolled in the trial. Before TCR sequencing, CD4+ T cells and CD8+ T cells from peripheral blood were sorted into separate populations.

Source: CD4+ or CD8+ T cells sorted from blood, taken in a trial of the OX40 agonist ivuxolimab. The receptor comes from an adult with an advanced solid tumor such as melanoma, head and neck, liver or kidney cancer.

For the CDR3, the sequence is CASSMGQSSQPQHF. The base sequence is TGTGCCAGTAGTATGGGACAGTCCAGTCAGCCCCAGCATTTT. The V and J segments used are TRBV19 and TRBJ1-5, and TRBD1 matches 7 of the central bases. The CDR3 goes from the cysteine to the phenylalanine over 14 residues. Only the CDR3 part of the read is kept: 42 bases, read in frame from the first base. Here V drops 3 bases and J drops 6 bases, and the junction holds 5 bases not matched to any gene. The germline V gene (reference sequence) provides CDR1 LNHDA and CDR2 SQIVND.